The 32 T cell receptor beta chains reported below all come from one sample, sequenced in a study of pediatric ulcerative colitis. TCRdb keeps only in-frame clones here, not all; method: immunoSEQ multiplex PCR. The sample has 20,000 or so clones; roughly 70% are singletons. The rectum was sampled with one to two pinch biopsies at colonoscopy. The material sequenced was gut tissue. These TCRs come from a boy between 10 and 17 years old with severe ulcerative colitis.

This clone turned up a few times. The gene calls are TRBV27 and TRBJ1-1; D remains unclear. The germline V gene has CDR1 MNHEY and CDR2 SMNVEV (reference sequence). The V gene lost 7 bases and the J gene lost 1 base, with 10 bases spanning the gap. The CDR3 contains 13 residues. For the CDR3, the DNA is TGTGCCAGCAAAGTTGGGTCGAACACTGAAGCTTTCTTT. It translates to CASKVGSNTEAFF.

J is TRBJ2-5 and V is TRBV10-3; 7 nucleotides match TRBD2. V was pared by 8 bases and J by 1 base, with 1 base of the junction left unmatched. CDR1 is ENHRY and CDR2 is SYGVKD in the germline V gene. This CDR3 spans 12 amino acids. CDR3 residues: CAIGTTQETQYF. DNA for the CDR3: TGTGCCATCGGGACTACCCAAGAGACCCAGTACTTC.

This clone is labeled medium-sized. CDR3 loop: CAISDPGQSTDTQYF. The CDR3 region has the DNA TGTGCCATCAGTGATCCGGGACAGAGCACAGATACGCAGTATTTT. The chain carries TRBV10-3 and TRBJ2-3; 7 bases align to TRBD1. V lost 3 bases to trimming and J lost 0 bases; unmatched junction nucleotides: 3. This CDR3 comprises 15 residues. Germline V gene data show CDR1 as ENHRY and CDR2 as SYGVKD.

The CDR3 DNA reads TGCAGCGTTCGGGACAGCTCTTATAGCAATCAGCCCCAGCATTTT. Its translation: CSVRDSSYSNQPQHF. This chain joins TRBV29-1 and TRBJ1-5; 7 bases match TRBD1. The CDR3 is 15 amino acids. Losses at the gene ends were 5 bases for V and 0 bases for J; bases not matched to a gene: 7. CDR1 and CDR2 from the germline V gene are SQVTM and ANQGSEA.

The V call is TRBV5-1, the J call TRBJ2-7; the D gene is possibly TRBD1 (5 bases). Germline CDR1 and CDR2: SGHRS and YFSETQ. Trimming shortened V by 7 bases and J by 0 bases, and 11 bases separated the two germline ends. The CDR3 contains 13 residues. The CDR3, as DNA: TGCGCCAGCCAATTGACAGACTCCTACGAGCAGTACTTC. This translates into CASQLTDSYEQYF. Complete variable domain (other parts from reference TRBV5-1 and TRBJ2-7): KAGVTQTPRYLIKTRGQQVTLSCSPISGHRSVSWYQQTPGQGLQFLFEYFSETQRNKGNFPGRFSGRQFSNSRSEMNVSTLELGDSALYLCASQLTDSYEQYFGPGTRLTVT.

The sample holds a few counts of this clone. The V and J genes are TRBV6-5 and TRBJ1-6, with D perhaps matching TRBD1 (5 bases). CDR1 and CDR2 from the germline V gene are MNHEY and SVGAGI. V lost 5 bases and J 12 bases, leaving 17 bases between the germline ends. The CDR3 has 14 amino acids. CDR3 region: CASSPPGRIGPLHF. In nucleotides, the CDR3 is TGTGCCAGCAGTCCCCCAGGGAGGATAGGACCCCTCCACTTT.

The chain combines TRBV2 with TRBJ2-1; no clear D gene. Germline CDR1 reads SNHLY; CDR2 reads FYNNEI. Trimming removed 8 bases from V and 9 bases from J, with 17 bases in between. The CDR3 runs to 13 residues. CDR3 nucleotide sequence: TGTGCCAGCTCGGTCGGTCAGCTAGGTGAGCAGTTCTTC. It yields the protein CASSVGQLGEQFF.

Concerning this clone itself: Other DNA sequences in this sample translate to the same CDR3. This chain uses TRBV20-1 with TRBJ2-3, with no clear D. Germline assignment: CDR1 DFQATT and CDR2 SNEGSKA (reference sequence). V was shortened by 7 bases and J by 0 bases, with 5 bases between the two germline ends. The CDR3 spans 11 residues. In DNA form, the CDR3 reads TGCAGTGTGCATAGCACAGATACGCAGTATTTT. This gives the protein CSVHSTDTQYF.

The rearrangement joins TRBV6-5 to TRBJ2-7, with D possibly TRBD1 on 5 matching bases. Germline V CDR1 and CDR2: MNHEY, SVGAGI. V was clipped by 5 bases and J by 7 bases, with 15 bases between them. The CDR3 consists of 13 residues. The CDR3 bases are TGTGCCAGCAGTATAAGACCACGGACAGAGCAGTACTTC. This sequence encodes CASSIRPRTEQYF.

The chain links TRBV10-3 to TRBJ1-1; unclear D gene. The V end was cut by 8 bases, the J end by 2 bases, with 9 bases between. CDR3 length: 12 amino acids. Germline CDR1 ENHRY, CDR2 SYGVKD. In DNA form, the CDR3 reads TGTGCCATCGGAGATCCTAACACTGAAGCTTTCTTT. Protein sequence: CAIGDPNTEAFF.

A remark on this clone: This sample also contains other DNA sequences that code for the same CDR3. The V and J genes are TRBV28 and TRBJ2-7; unclear D gene. The germline V and J ends were trimmed by 8 bases and 2 bases, with 7 bases remaining between them. This CDR3 has 11 amino acids. CDR1 is MDHEN and CDR2 is SYDVKM in the germline V gene. CDR3 amino acids: CASQRTYEQYF. The CDR3 nucleotides read TGTGCCAGCCAACGGACCTACGAGCAGTACTTC.

The chain uses TRBV21-1 and TRBJ1-4; TRBD1, as called in the table, went unchecked against the DNA. TRBV21-1 is deemed a pseudogene. The CDR3 is 17 amino acids. The CDR3 bases are TGTGCCAGCGGGGAAAAGGACAGGGATCACGCTAATGAAAAACTGTTTTTT. Protein: CASGEKDRDHANEKLFF.

This clone was seen more than once but under ten times. The chain links TRBV21-1 to TRBJ2-3; the tabulated D call, TRBD2, remains unverified against the DNA. TRBV21-1 is marked as a pseudogene. The length of the CDR3 is 19 residues. This CDR3 is CASTSVTPLAGWSTDTQYF. CDR3 nucleotide sequence: TGTGCCAGCACCTCGGTAACCCCATTAGCGGGGTGGAGCACAGATACGCAGTATTTT.

The gene calls are TRBV6-1 and TRBJ2-7; D remains ambiguous. V dropped 2 bases and J dropped 2 bases, with 16 bases sitting between them. Germline-derived CDR1 and CDR2 are MNHNS and SASEGT. The CDR3 has 16 amino acids. CDR3 sequence reads: CASSEILGSSTYEQYF. The DNA of the CDR3 is TGTGCCAGCAGTGAAATTCTAGGGTCATCAACCTACGAGCAGTACTTC.

The chain joins TRBV19 to TRBJ2-7; no definite D call. V shed 3 bases and J shed 2 bases, with 14 bases lying between them. Germline V gene lookup returns CDR1 LNHDA and CDR2 SQIVND (reference sequence). The length of the CDR3 is 15 residues. CDR3 in amino acids: CASSIRSDRPYEQYF. The CDR3 nucleotides read TGTGCCAGTAGTATCCGTTCGGACCGACCCTACGAGCAGTACTTC.

This clone has more than one count but fewer than ten. The chain combines TRBV7-9 with TRBJ2-7; D might be TRBD2 (7 bases). Germline V gene sequence: CDR1 SEHNR, CDR2 FQNEAQ (reference sequence). This CDR3 has 16 residues. Deletions cut 5 bases from V and 1 base from J, with 18 bases between. The CDR3 DNA reads as TGTGCCAGCAGCCCTCCCGGGCGGGGGCTTTCCTACGAGCAGTACTTC. Translated: CASSPPGRGLSYEQYF. Looking up the rest from reference TRBV7-9 and TRBJ2-7 gives the full variable domain: DTGVSQNPRHKITKRGQNVTFRCDPISEHNRLYWYRQTLGQGPEFLTYFQNEAQLEKSRLLSDRFSAERPKGSFSTLEIQRTEQGDSAMYLCASSPPGRGLSYEQYFGPGTRLTVT.

This chain uses TRBV4-2 with TRBJ2-3; 9 bases are a match to TRBD2. Trimming at V came to 1 base and at J to 10 bases, leaving 18 bases not matched to a gene. Germline CDR1 LGHNA, CDR2 YNFKEQ. The CDR3 has 18 residues. The CDR3 region is CASSQVNSRRGGEGAQYF. As DNA, the CDR3 is TGTGCCAGCAGCCAAGTGAACTCTCGGCGGGGGGGCGAGGGCGCGCAGTATTTT.

V and J are TRBV9 and TRBJ1-4, with 9 bases matching TRBD1. This CDR3 is built from 16 residues. V shed 4 bases and J 7 bases; nucleotides not matched to a gene: 11. The germline CDR1 and CDR2 sequences are SGDLS and YYNGEE. This chain's CDR3 is CASSTTTGGAGEKLFF. The DNA of the CDR3 is TGTGCCAGCAGCACGACAACAGGGGGCGCTGGTGAAAAACTGTTTTTT.

V gene TRBV6-6 combines with J gene TRBJ2-7, with 8 positions matching TRBD1. Germline-derived CDR1 and CDR2 are MNHNY and SVGAGI (reference sequence). V lost 6 bases and J lost 3; bases outside the gene matches: 7. The CDR3 sequence is 14 residues long. CDR3 amino acids: CASRTGTGYYEQYF. In DNA form, the CDR3 reads TGTGCCAGCAGGACCGGGACAGGTTACTACGAGCAGTACTTC.

This sequence joins TRBV5-1 and TRBJ2-7; tentatively, D is TRBD1 or TRBD2 (6 bases each). Germline V gene data show CDR1 as SGHRS and CDR2 as YFSETQ. This CDR3 has 16 amino acids. Trimming stripped 0 bases from V and 4 bases from J, with 17 bases between. The CDR3 reads CASSLGSGASGYEQYF. Here the CDR3 DNA reads TGCGCCAGCAGCTTGGGTTCGGGGGCGTCGGGTTACGAGCAGTACTTC.

The chain employs TRBV5-1 and TRBJ2-5; D unclear. CDR3 length equals 14 residues. V was shortened by 1 base and J by 5 bases, with 12 bases between the two germline ends. The germline gives CDR1 SGHRS, CDR2 YFSETQ. CDR3: CASSLMGQWETQYF. In DNA form, the CDR3 reads TGCGCCAGCAGCTTGATGGGCCAGTGGGAGACCCAGTACTTC.

This clone was seen a handful of times. The rearrangement joins TRBV30 to TRBJ1-2; D is unresolved. The V gene lost 5 bases and the J gene lost 4 bases, with 17 bases spanning the gap. CDR1 is GTSNPN, CDR2 SVGIG, per germline (reference sequence). The CDR3 totals 14 residues. The CDR3 DNA follows: TGTGCCTGGGACCTGACATCCGGAGCCTATGGCTACACCTTC. Translation gives CAWDLTSGAYGYTF.

The chain has TRBV5-1 and TRBJ2-7; TRBD1 is a possible D gene (5 bases). Trimming pared 4 bases from V and 7 bases from J, leaving 15 bases between. The CDR3 is 13 amino acids. Germline loops: CDR1 SGHRS, CDR2 YFSETQ. For the CDR3, the DNA is TGCGCCAGCAGCCCAGACAGATCGTGGGAGCAGTACTTC. This encodes CASSPDRSWEQYF.

In regard to this clone: Additional DNA sequences in this sample encode the identical CDR3. The rearrangement uses TRBV18 and TRBJ2-7; D unresolved. Germline CDR1 reads KGHSH; CDR2 reads LQKENI. The ends were cut back, 2 bases at V and 0 bases at J, with 5 bases in the middle. The CDR3 contains 13 residues. Here the CDR3 reads CASSPSDSYEQYF. The CDR3 DNA sequence: TGTGCCAGCTCACCATCCGACTCCTACGAGCAGTACTTC. Supplemented by reference TRBV18 and TRBJ2-7, the full variable domain reads NAGVMQNPRHLVRRRGQEARLRCSPMKGHSHVYWYRQLPEEGLKFMVYLQKENIIDESGMPKERFSAEFPKEGPSILRIQQVVRGDSAAYFCASSPSDSYEQYFGPGTRLTVT.

Only a few counts were recorded for this clone. J is TRBJ1-1 and V is TRBV7-9; a possible D gene is TRBD1 (5 bases). The CDR3 covers 14 residues. With 5 bases removed from V and 1 base from J, the gap between germline ends came to 11 bases. Looked up from germline, CDR1 is SEHNR and CDR2 is FQNEAQ (reference sequence). The CDR3 loop reads CASSESTGNTEAFF. CDR3 nucleotides: TGTGCCAGCAGCGAGAGCACAGGGAACACTGAAGCTTTCTTT. Looking up the rest from reference TRBV7-9 and TRBJ1-1 gives the full variable domain: DTGVSQNPRHKITKRGQNVTFRCDPISEHNRLYWYRQTLGQGPEFLTYFQNEAQLEKSRLLSDRFSAERPKGSFSTLEIQRTEQGDSAMYLCASSESTGNTEAFFGQGTRLTVV.

This clone was detected only a few times. The chain recombines TRBV28 with TRBJ1-6; D remains unclear. This CDR3 comprises 12 residues. Per the germline V gene, CDR1 is MDHEN and CDR2 is SYDVKM. V shed 4 bases and J shed 11 bases, with 9 bases lying between them. CDR3 region: CASSSTLAPLHF. CDR3 bases: TGTGCCAGCAGTTCGACACTGGCACCCCTCCACTTT.

The chain has TRBV9 and TRBJ1-2; TRBD1 matches at 8 bases. The CDR3 length is 15 residues. Germline trimming cut 6 bases from V and 2 bases from J; bases unmatched to any gene: 9. Germline V CDR1 and CDR2: SGDLS, YYNGEE. The CDR3 sequence is CASKRGQGENYGYTF. The CDR3 DNA is TGTGCCAGCAAAAGAGGACAGGGCGAAAACTATGGCTACACCTTC.

V gene TRBV30 combines with J gene TRBJ2-7; 7 positions agree with TRBD1. CDR3 length: 15 amino acids. After removal of 1 base from V and 5 bases from J, the junction contained 11 bases not matched to a gene. Germline V gene sequence: CDR1 GTSNPN, CDR2 SVGIG (reference sequence). The CDR3 spells CAWSEVDRVFDEQYF. CDR3 coding DNA: TGTGCCTGGAGTGAGGTTGACAGGGTTTTCGACGAGCAGTACTTC.

The V and J genes are TRBV6-1 and TRBJ1-2, with D unclear. Germline CDR1 MNHNS, CDR2 SASEGT. V dropped 1 base and J dropped 3 bases, with 18 bases sitting between them. The CDR3 loop spans 17 amino acids. This CDR3 reads CASSEGLANPVDYGYTF. CDR3 bases: TGTGCCAGCAGTGAAGGTCTAGCGAACCCGGTTGACTATGGCTACACCTTC.

About this clone itself: Other DNA variants within this sample encode the same CDR3. The V gene is TRBV19, the J gene TRBJ1-5; D gene ambiguous. This CDR3 spans 12 amino acids. The germline gives CDR1 LNHDA, CDR2 SQIVND (reference sequence). Trimming removed 6 bases at V and 5 bases at J, with 8 bases between. This CDR3 is CASSWTDQPQHF. In DNA form, the CDR3 reads TGTGCCAGTAGCTGGACGGATCAGCCCCAGCATTTT.

The genes are TRBV7-6 and TRBJ1-2, with 9 bases lining up with TRBD1. The CDR3 loop spans 15 amino acids. Germline V lookup: CDR1 SGHVS, CDR2 FNYEAQ. Germline trimming cut 6 bases from V and 7 bases from J; bases unmatched to any gene: 12. The DNA of the CDR3 is TGTGCCAGCAGGAGTGCCGGGACAGGGAAAAGTGGCTACACCTTC. It encodes CASRSAGTGKSGYTF.

This sequence joins TRBV29-1 and TRBJ1-1; D may be TRBD1 (5 bases). This CDR3 comprises 11 residues. CDR1 is SQVTM and CDR2 is ANQGSEA in the germline V gene. V gave up 6 bases and J gave up 10 bases, with 15 bases separating them. The CDR3 DNA reads TGCAGCGTCTCTACCGACAGAGGAGCTTTCTTT. Amino acids: CSVSTDRGAFF.